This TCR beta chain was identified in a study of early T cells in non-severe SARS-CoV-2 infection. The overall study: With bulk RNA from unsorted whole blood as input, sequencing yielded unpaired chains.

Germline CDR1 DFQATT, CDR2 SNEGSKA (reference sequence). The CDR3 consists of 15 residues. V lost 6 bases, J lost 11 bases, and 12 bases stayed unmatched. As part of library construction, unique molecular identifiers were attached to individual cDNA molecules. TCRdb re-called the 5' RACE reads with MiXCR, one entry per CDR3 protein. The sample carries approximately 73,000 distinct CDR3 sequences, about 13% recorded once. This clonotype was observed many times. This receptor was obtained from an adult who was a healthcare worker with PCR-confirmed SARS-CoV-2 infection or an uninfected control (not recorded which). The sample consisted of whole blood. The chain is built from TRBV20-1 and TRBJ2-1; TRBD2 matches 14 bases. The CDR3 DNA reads TGCAGTGCCACGGGACTAGCGGGGGTCGCGAGTAAGCAGTTCTTC. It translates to CSATGLAGVASKQFF.